Below, 26 T cell receptor beta chains from the same sample are listed, as sequenced in a study of Graves' ophthalmopathy and Graves' hyperthyroidism. Amplification of TCR beta CDR3 regions used RNA transcripts. First-round RT-PCR with HTBI primers preceded a second-round multiplex PCR. One entry per CDR3 protein results from TCRdb running MiXCR on the multiplex PCR reads. Of some 200,000 distinct CDR3 sequences listed, just under 30% are singletons. The sample taken for sequencing was peripheral blood. The origin of the receptors is a man aged 50 to 60 with Graves' ophthalmopathy.

The chain carries TRBV12-3 or TRBV12-4 and TRBJ2-7; no reliable D call. The length of the CDR3 is 14 residues. V was trimmed by 4 bases and J by 0 bases, leaving 10 bases between them. CDR3 DNA sequence: TGTGCCAGCAGTTCGTCCAGCAGCTCCTACGAGCAGTACTTC. Protein sequence: CASSSSSSSYEQYF.

V gene TRBV30 combines with J gene TRBJ2-7; D remains unclear. Germline V CDR1 and CDR2: GTSNPN, SVGIG (reference sequence). The CDR3 length is 11 residues. Trimming stripped 3 bases from V and 9 bases from J, with 12 bases between. The CDR3 here is CAWRNLLRQYF. The CDR3, as DNA: TGTGCCTGGAGGAACCTATTACGGCAGTACTTC.

There are a few counts of this clonotype. The chain links TRBV6-5 to TRBJ2-5, with 10 bases identical to TRBD1. This CDR3 has 15 residues. Germline trimming cut 4 bases from V and 5 bases from J; bases unmatched to any gene: 7. The germline V gene has CDR1 MNHEY and CDR2 SVGAGI. CDR3 nucleotides: TGTGCCAGCAGTTTCCGACAGGGGGCGAGGGAGACCCAGTACTTC. Translated: CASSFRQGARETQYF.

Many counts were recorded for this clonotype. The chain couples TRBV7-2 to TRBJ1-2; weak D call: TRBD1 (6 bases). The CDR3 spans 14 residues. Trimming removed 5 bases from V and 1 base from J, with 11 bases in between. Per germline, CDR1 SGHTA and CDR2 FQGNSA. The CDR3 region is CASSRDKNNYGYTF. The CDR3, as DNA: TGTGCCAGCAGCCGGGACAAGAATAACTATGGCTACACCTTC.

This clonotype was found many times. For the CDR3, the DNA is TGTGCCAGCAGCTTGGTCCAGACTACCGGGGAGCTGTTTTTT. This gives the protein CASSLVQTTGELFF. The gene calls are TRBV5-5 and TRBJ2-2; D is unresolved. The CDR3 runs 14 residues. Trimming shortened V by 0 bases and J by 5 bases, and 8 bases separated the two germline ends. CDR1 SGHKS and CDR2 YYEKEE come from the germline V gene (reference sequence).

This clonotype was seen many times. The chain recombines TRBV19 with TRBJ2-7, with D perhaps TRBD2 (6 bases). The germline V gene encodes CDR1 LNHDA and CDR2 SQIVND (reference sequence). This CDR3 has 13 amino acids. V was cut by 5 bases and J by 6 bases, with 14 bases left in between. In nucleotides, the CDR3 is TGTGCCAGTAGTCCGGAGGACGGGGGCGAGCAGTACTTC. The encoded protein is CASSPEDGGEQYF.

This clonotype was seen a handful of times. The rearrangement joins TRBV15 to TRBJ1-5, with 7 bases aligning to TRBD1. V lost 5 bases, J lost 5 bases, and 6 bases stayed unmatched. Germline assignment: CDR1 LNHNV and CDR2 YYDKDF (reference sequence). The CDR3 runs 14 residues. CDR3: CATSPRDSYQPQHF. CDR3 coding DNA: TGTGCCACCAGCCCCAGGGACAGTTATCAGCCCCAGCATTTT.

This clonotype was found a few times. The J gene is TRBJ2-7, the V gene TRBV27; no definite D call. The CDR3 has 13 amino acids. V was clipped by 3 bases and J by 2 bases, with 8 bases between them. Germline CDR1 MNHEY, CDR2 SMNVEV (reference sequence). The CDR3: CASSFNGAYEQYF. The CDR3, as DNA: TGTGCCAGCAGTTTTAATGGAGCCTACGAGCAGTACTTC.

This clonotype was counted ten times or more. The chain uses TRBV10-3 and TRBJ2-7, with D perhaps assigned TRBD1 or TRBD2 (5 bases each). The CDR3 has 15 residues. The V and J ends lost 8 bases and 4 bases respectively, with 21 bases between them. Germline CDR1 reads ENHRY; CDR2 reads SYGVKD. This chain's CDR3 is CAIQGEGGLGYEQYF. Written as DNA, the CDR3 is TGTGCCATCCAGGGTGAGGGTGGCCTGGGGTACGAGCAGTACTTC.

This clonotype was seen repeatedly, ten times or more. The chain is built from TRBV12-3 or TRBV12-4 and TRBJ2-5; D tentatively reads TRBD1 or TRBD2 (5 bases each). This CDR3 spans 14 amino acids. The germline V and J ends were trimmed by 3 bases and 1 base, with 9 bases remaining between them. Here the CDR3 DNA reads TGTGCCAGCAGTTTGGGGACGTTCCAAGAGACCCAGTACTTC. This gives the protein CASSLGTFQETQYF.

This clonotype was seen many times. At one end, the junction sequence differs from germline, possibly due to a read error. The V and J genes are TRBV9 and TRBJ1-5; D unresolved. This CDR3 has 14 amino acids. Germline CDR1 SGDLS, CDR2 YYNGEE. CDR3 nucleotide sequence: TGTGCCAACAGCCCAGGATTGAGCAATCAGCCCCAGCATTTT. Its translation: CANSPGLSNQPQHF.

The chain employs TRBV30 and TRBJ2-5, with TRBD2 matching over 15 bases. V shed 4 bases and J 5 bases; nucleotides not matched to a gene: 8. From germline, CDR1 is GTSNPN and CDR2 SVGIG (reference sequence). The CDR3 is 16 amino acids. The CDR3 loop reads CAWTLGLAGGLETQYF. DNA for the CDR3: TGTGCCTGGACCTTGGGACTAGCGGGGGGCCTGGAGACCCAGTACTTC.

CDR3 residues: CASSLVPSSGSYEQYF. In nucleotides, the CDR3 is TGTGCCAGCAGCTTAGTCCCCTCTAGCGGTTCCTACGAGCAGTACTTC. This chain joins TRBV11-2 and TRBJ2-7; 7 bases line up with TRBD2. V shed 1 base and J 1 base; nucleotides not matched to a gene: 7. The CDR3 is 16 amino acids. The V gene's germline CDR1 is SGHAT and CDR2 FQNNGV.

This clonotype was recorded at least ten times. The genes are TRBV20-1 and TRBJ2-5; D possibly matches TRBD1 or TRBD2 (6 bases each). Germline V gene lookup returns CDR1 DFQATT and CDR2 SNEGSKA (reference sequence). V lost 1 base and J lost 0, with 18 bases in between. CDR3 size: 17 residues. CDR3 bases: TGCAGTGCTAGAGGACCCGCTCGGAGGGGGTACCAAGAGACCCAGTACTTC. This gives the protein CSARGPARRGYQETQYF.

Many counts were recorded for this clonotype. The chain's CDR3 is CASKSGRLQETQYF. Here the CDR3 DNA reads TGTGCCAGCAAAAGCGGGAGGCTCCAAGAGACCCAGTACTTC. V is TRBV6-5 and J is TRBJ2-5; 9 nucleotides align to TRBD2. The CDR3 extends over 14 amino acids. J was trimmed by 1 base and V by 7 bases; bases with no gene match: 4. In germline, CDR1 is MNHEY, CDR2 SVGAGI.

Ten or more counts support this clonotype. The chain links TRBV12-3 or TRBV12-4 to TRBJ2-4; D is uncertain. This CDR3 region has 12 residues. V was shortened by 8 bases and J by 9 bases, with 14 bases between the two germline ends. In DNA form, the CDR3 reads TGTGCCAGCGTAGGGTTGAGAGGCATTCAGTACTTC. Protein product: CASVGLRGIQYF.

In this sample, this clonotype turned up many times. This chain links TRBV5-1 with TRBJ2-7; 7 nucleotides align to TRBD2. The CDR3 runs 13 residues. Germline V CDR1 and CDR2: SGHRS, YFSETQ. The V segment lost 7 bases and the J segment 0 bases; nucleotides outside the gene matches: 4. CDR3 amino acids: CASRASGSYEQYF. The CDR3 DNA reads TGCGCCAGCCGGGCTAGCGGCTCCTACGAGCAGTACTTC.

This clonotype was recorded many times. V gene TRBV12-3 or TRBV12-4 combines with J gene TRBJ2-6, with D uncertain. Trimming took off 5 bases at V and 2 bases at J, with 10 bases between the two ends. The CDR3 spans 15 residues. CDR3 loop: CASSILGAGANVLTF. CDR3 sequence (DNA): TGTGCCAGCAGTATTCTAGGAGCTGGGGCCAACGTCCTGACTTTC.

The chain carries TRBV7-8 and TRBJ2-7; TRBD2 might be the D (6 bases). The ends were cut back, 4 bases at V and 0 bases at J, with 19 bases in the middle. The V gene's germline CDR1 is SGHVS and CDR2 FQNEAQ. This CDR3 is built from 17 residues. For the CDR3, the DNA is TGTGCCAGCAGCTCACTCAACGGGGGAATCTACTCCTACGAGCAGTACTTC. Amino acid sequence: CASSSLNGGIYSYEQYF.

This clonotype was detected ten times or more. The chain couples TRBV14 to TRBJ2-5, with no clear D. This CDR3 comprises 14 residues. Germline assignment: CDR1 SGHDN and CDR2 FVKESK. Trimming pared 1 base from V and 7 bases from J, leaving 13 bases between. CDR3 sequence (DNA): TGTGCCAGCAGCCAAGTATCTACTTTCGGGACCCAGTACTTC. It translates to CASSQVSTFGTQYF.

The J gene is TRBJ2-7, the V gene TRBV19; 7 bases line up with TRBD1. CDR1 LNHDA and CDR2 SQIVND come from the germline V gene (reference sequence). V trimming: 5 bases; J trimming: 3 bases; junction bases outside the gene matches: 4. The CDR3 extends over 13 amino acids. The CDR3 DNA reads TGTGCCAGTAGTGTCCGGGACAGCTACGAGCAGTACTTC. Residues: CASSVRDSYEQYF.

This clonotype showed up just a few times. The V gene is TRBV12-3 or TRBV12-4, the J gene TRBJ2-5, with D tentatively TRBD2 (8 bases). CDR3 size: 15 residues. Trimming cost V 4 bases and J 5 bases, with 17 bases left between them. As DNA, the CDR3 is TGTGCCAGCAGTTCAGGACAGGCTAGCGGGGAGACCCAGTACTTC. This translates into CASSSGQASGETQYF.

Ten or more counts support this clonotype. V is TRBV30 and J is TRBJ2-2, with TRBD1 matching 7 bases. The CDR3 loop spans 13 amino acids. The trim removed 0 bases at V and 5 bases at J, leaving 0 bases unmatched. Germline CDR1 and CDR2: GTSNPN and SVGIG (reference sequence). The DNA for the CDR3 is TGTGCCTGGAGTGTACAGGGGACCGGGGAGCTGTTTTTT. This sequence encodes CAWSVQGTGELFF.

This rearrangement joins TRBV28 to TRBJ2-7, with D possibly matching TRBD2 (6 bases). The ends were cut back, 2 bases at V and 6 bases at J, with 11 bases in the middle. The CDR3 runs to 13 residues. Germline CDR1 reads MDHEN; CDR2 reads SYDVKM. This CDR3 is CASSLIMGGEQYF. For the CDR3, the DNA is TGTGCCAGCAGTTTAATCATGGGGGGCGAGCAGTACTTC.

This chain connects TRBV20-1 to TRBJ1-5; unclear D gene. The V gene's germline CDR1 is DFQATT and CDR2 SNEGSKA (reference sequence). V was shortened by 1 base and J by 0 bases, with 10 bases between the two germline ends. The CDR3 is 15 residues long. As DNA, the CDR3 is TGCAGTGCTAGAGGTGGTGTTTATAGCAATCAGCCCCAGCATTTT. Amino acid sequence: CSARGGVYSNQPQHF.

This clonotype was observed a handful of times. A read error is possible here, since a much larger clone lies one base away. A read error is likely, as this CDR3 ends without the conserved phenylalanine or tryptophan. The chain has TRBV19 and TRBJ1-1, with D uncertain. Germline loops: CDR1 LNHDA, CDR2 SQIVND (reference sequence). CDR3 length equals 15 residues. V lost 3 bases and J 0 bases, leaving 11 bases between the germline ends. The CDR3 region has the DNA TGTGCCAGTAGTATTTCCGGAGGCCTGAACACTGAAGCTTTCATT. Translation gives CASSISGGLNTEAFI.